The clone carrying this T cell receptor (beta chain) turned up a few times. Given a much more abundant clone one base away, this may be a read error. The template was RNA from unsorted bulk tissue. Germline V lookup: CDR1 MNHNS, CDR2 SASEGT. Trimming stripped 5 bases from V and 2 bases from J, with 13 bases between. CDR3 size: 15 residues. This record belongs to a study of tumor and adjacent non-tumor tissue in lung cancer. The library came from three nested PCR rounds adapted from ARM-PCR protocols. Each CDR3 protein gets one entry after TCRdb re-called the multiplex PCR reads with MiXCR. The sample contains 200,000 to 250,000 distinct CDR3 sequences, 71% of which appear only once.

The sequence was obtained from a man aged 55 to 69 with non-small cell lung cancer. The chain uses TRBV6-1 and TRBJ1-5; D gene uncertain. The specimen sequenced was lung tumor tissue. The CDR3 region has the DNA TGTGCCAGCAGTACACAACCCGGGGGCAATCAGCCCCAGCATTTT. As protein: CASSTQPGGNQPQHF.